Listed below are T cell receptor beta chains from one sample, sequenced in a study of blood T cell repertoires in COVID-19. The protocol was immunoSEQ multiplex PCR, while the TCRdb copy is restricted to in-frame clones and leaves out a portion. The sample records 250,000 to 350,000 clones, roughly 87% being singletons. The sequenced sample was peripheral blood. These receptors were taken from a woman in her fifties or sixties who had recovered from COVID-19. The CDR3 runs from the conserved cysteine through the conserved F or W. A D gene is named only where the DNA matches it firmly. Not all rows give a size; the values are once, few, many and, for expanded clones, a class.

j_call clone_size d_call v_call cdr3_aa cdr3_nt
TRBJ2-5 NA NA TRBV7-3 CASSLNRQETQYF TGTGCCAGCAGCTTAAACAGGCAGGAGACCCAGTACTTC
TRBJ2-7 NA NA TRBV5-6 CASSLSLAYEQYF TGTGCCAGCAGCTTGAGTCTAGCTTACGAGCAGTACTTC
TRBJ2-7 NA TRBD1 TRBV28 CASSLNRGWYEQYF TGTGCCAGCAGCCTCAACAGGGGTTGGTACGAGCAGTACTTC
TRBJ1-5 NA TRBD1 TRBV9 CASSKTGALETQHF TGTGCCAGCTCGAAGACAGGGGCACTCGAGACCCAGCATTTT
TRBJ2-7 NA NA TRBV19 CASSIDGRTEQYF TGTGCCAGTAGTATAGATGGGCGAACGGAGCAGTACTTC
TRBJ1-1 few NA TRBV3-1/TRBV3-2 CASSQSPFNTEAFF TGTGCCAGCAGCCAGTCTCCCTTTAACACTGAAGCTTTCTTT
TRBJ2-5 NA NA TRBV6-5 CASSSLPGSKTQYF TGTGCCAGCAGTAGCCTGCCGGGTTCAAAGACCCAGTACTTC
TRBJ2-2 NA NA TRBV19 CASSILAVNTGELFF TGTGCCAGTAGTATCTTGGCAGTTAACACCGGGGAGCTGTTTTTT
TRBJ2-5 NA NA TRBV7-2 CASGLSTRKQYF TGTGCCAGCGGCCTCTCCACCAGAAAGCAGTACTTC
TRBJ2-7 NA NA TRBV28 CASRKLPSYEQYF TGTGCCAGCAGAAAACTACCTTCCTACGAGCAGTACTTC
TRBJ2-1 NA TRBD2 TRBV7-6 CASSWGLAGAPAYNEQFF TGTGCCAGCAGCTGGGGACTAGCGGGAGCCCCGGCCTACAATGAGCAGTTCTTC
TRBJ2-5 NA NA TRBV11-2 CASSRRWTGGETQYF TGTGCCAGCAGCCGACGTTGGACAGGAGGGGAGACCCAGTACTTC
TRBJ2-3 NA NA TRBV19 CASRSGAYTQYF TGTGCCAGTAGGAGCGGAGCATATACGCAGTATTTT
TRBJ1-2 NA TRBD1 TRBV10-1 CARSLTGGNYGYTF TGCGCCAGATCCTTGACAGGGGGCAACTATGGCTACACCTTC
TRBJ1-6 few TRBD1 TRBV19 CASTWTGGFAPLHF TGTGCCAGTACCTGGACAGGGGGATTCGCACCCCTCCACTTT
TRBJ1-1 NA NA TRBV9 CASSGTAGTEAFF TGTGCCAGCAGCGGGACTGCGGGCACTGAAGCTTTCTTT
TRBJ1-1 few NA TRBV30 CAWSGDRQNTEAFF TGTGCCTGGAGTGGCGACAGGCAGAACACTGAAGCTTTCTTT
TRBJ2-1 NA TRBD2 TRBV5-5 CASSFPGAGVIYEQFF TGTGCCAGCAGCTTCCCTGGGGCGGGAGTAATATATGAGCAGTTCTTC
TRBJ2-7 NA TRBD1 TRBV12-3/TRBV12-4 CASSWTGFNEQYF TGTGCCAGCAGTTGGACAGGTTTTAACGAGCAGTACTTC
TRBJ2-7 NA TRBD2 TRBV9 CASSVLASGRVGEQYF TGTGCCAGCAGCGTCCTTGCGAGCGGGAGAGTCGGCGAGCAGTACTTC
TRBJ2-3 NA NA TRBV5-4 CASSSGGLTDTQYF TGTGCCAGCAGCTCCGGGGGGCTCACAGATACGCAGTATTTT
TRBJ1-6 NA NA TRBV30 CAWSLTRVHGENSPLHF TGTGCCTGGAGTCTCACGAGGGTCCATGGGGAGAATTCACCCCTCCACTTT
TRBJ2-7 once NA TRBV5-8 CASSADIAYEQYF TGTGCCAGCAGCGCTGACATCGCCTACGAGCAGTACTTC
TRBJ2-5 NA NA TRBV10-3 CAISESGSKETQYF TGTGCCATCAGTGAGTCGGGTAGCAAAGAGACCCAGTACTTC
TRBJ2-6 once NA TRBV7-2 CASAPTLSGISGANVLTF TGTGCCAGCGCCCCCACTCTTTCAGGTATCTCTGGGGCCAACGTCCTGACTTTC
TRBJ2-3 NA NA TRBV3-1/TRBV3-2 CASSLLATSTDTQYF TGTGCCAGCAGCCTACTGGCGACTAGCACAGATACGCAGTATTTT
TRBJ2-2 NA TRBD2 TRBV27 CASSYSAGVTGELFF TGTGCCAGCAGTTATTCAGCGGGAGTTACCGGGGAGCTGTTTTTT
TRBJ2-7 NA TRBD1 TRBV7-2 CASSLGRQGTYEQYF TGTGCCAGCAGCTTAGGAAGACAGGGGACGTACGAGCAGTACTTC
TRBJ1-3 NA NA TRBV7-9 CASSLTRIGNTIYF TGTGCCAGCAGCTTAACCAGGATCGGAAACACCATATATTTT
TRBJ1-5 NA NA TRBV7-2 CASSAGTRNSNQPQHF TGTGCCAGCAGCGCAGGGACACGTAATAGCAATCAGCCCCAGCATTTT
TRBJ2-7 NA TRBD1 TRBV19 CASSARTGTGQYF TGTGCCAGTAGTGCGCGGACAGGGACCGGACAGTACTTC
TRBJ2-3 few NA TRBV19 CASSILGVGTDTQYF TGTGCCAGTAGTATCCTCGGGGTCGGCACAGATACGCAGTATTTT
TRBJ2-2 few NA TRBV9 CASSRIGGGELFF TGTGCCAGCAGCCGGATCGGGGGCGGGGAGCTGTTTTTT
TRBJ2-7 NA TRBD2 TRBV10-3 CAISESREGGYEQYF TGTGCCATCAGTGAGTCGCGGGAGGGGGGTTACGAGCAGTACTTC
TRBJ1-5 NA TRBD1 TRBV2 CASRGRGSQPQHF TGTGCCAGCCGGGGCAGGGGGAGTCAGCCCCAGCATTTT
TRBJ1-3 NA NA TRBV18 CASSPGGGASSGNTIYF TGTGCCAGCTCACCCGGTGGAGGGGCAAGCTCTGGAAACACCATATATTTT
TRBJ2-3 NA TRBD1 TRBV19 CASSIVTGAGTDTQYF TGTGCCAGTAGTATAGTGACAGGGGCCGGGACAGATACGCAGTATTTT
TRBJ2-3 once NA TRBV7-2 CASSLRRYGGDSTDTQYF TGTGCCAGCAGCTTAAGGCGCTACGGCGGGGACAGCACAGATACGCAGTATTTT
TRBJ1-5 NA NA TRBV6-2/TRBV6-3 CASSYSGAGRNQPQHF TGTGCCAGCAGTTACTCAGGGGCCGGGCGCAATCAGCCCCAGCATTTT
TRBJ2-1 once NA TRBV7-3 CASSPQRGYNEQFF TGTGCCAGCAGCCCCCAGAGGGGGTACAATGAGCAGTTCTTC
TRBJ1-6 NA NA TRBV4-3 CASSQDGRGLSPLHF TGCGCCAGCAGCCAAGATGGGAGGGGTTTATCACCCCTCCACTTT